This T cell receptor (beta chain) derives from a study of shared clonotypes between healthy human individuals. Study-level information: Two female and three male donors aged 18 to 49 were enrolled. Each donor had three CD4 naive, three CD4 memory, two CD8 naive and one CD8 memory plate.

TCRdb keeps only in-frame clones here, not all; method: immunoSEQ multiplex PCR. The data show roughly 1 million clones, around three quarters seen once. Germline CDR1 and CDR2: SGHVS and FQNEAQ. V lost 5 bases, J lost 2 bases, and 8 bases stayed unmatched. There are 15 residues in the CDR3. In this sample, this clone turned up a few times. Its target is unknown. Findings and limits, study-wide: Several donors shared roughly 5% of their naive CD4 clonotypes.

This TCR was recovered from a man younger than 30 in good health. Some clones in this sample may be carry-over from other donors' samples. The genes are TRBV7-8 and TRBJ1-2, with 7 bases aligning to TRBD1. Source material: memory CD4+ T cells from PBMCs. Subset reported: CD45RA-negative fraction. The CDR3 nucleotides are TGTGCCAGCAGCCCCGGGACAGCCAACAACTATGGCTACACCTTC. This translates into CASSPGTANNYGYTF.